The 16 T cell receptor beta chains below were found in one sample sequenced in a study of shared clonotypes between healthy human individuals. Libraries were prepared by immunoSEQ multiplex PCR; TCRdb keeps only in-frame clonotypes and omits some of them. The sample consists of 470,000 or so clones, 81% of them appearing once. The specimen was PBMCs. The receptors derive from a woman in her thirties or forties in good health. Some clones in this sample may be carry-over from other donors' samples.

This clone has only a few counts. The V and J genes are TRBV10-3 and TRBJ2-5; 12 bases align to TRBD2. The CDR3 spans 15 residues. The germline V gene encodes CDR1 ENHRY and CDR2 SYGVKD. V shed 5 bases and J 2 bases; nucleotides not matched to a gene: 3. The DNA of the CDR3 is TGTGCCATCAGTAGGACTAGCGGGGCACAAGAGACCCAGTACTTC. Translated, it gives CAISRTSGAQETQYF.

The gene calls are TRBV27 and TRBJ2-7; tentatively, D is TRBD1 (5 bases). Trimming took 4 bases from V and 1 from J, leaving 11 bases between them. There are 14 residues in the CDR3. CDR1 and CDR2 (germline): MNHEY, SMNVEV (reference sequence). The chain's CDR3 is CASSSAGISYEQYF. CDR3 DNA sequence: TGTGCCAGCAGTTCCGCAGGGATTTCCTACGAGCAGTACTTC.

This clone showed up just once. The chain links TRBV4-3 to TRBJ2-5; D may match TRBD1 or TRBD2 (6 bases each). CDR1 is LGHNA and CDR2 is YSLEER in the germline V gene. The length of the CDR3 is 14 residues. V was shortened by 4 bases and J by 6 bases, with 15 bases between the two germline ends. The CDR3 DNA reads as TGCGCCAGCAGCCCAATGGAGGGGGTGAAGACCCAGTACTTC. This sequence encodes CASSPMEGVKTQYF.

For this clone: A far bigger clonotype differs at one base, so this is likely a read error. Within the sample, other DNA sequences also encode this same CDR3. CDR3 in amino acids: CASSPQGAEAFF. DNA of the CDR3: TGTGCCAGCTCACCACAGGGCGCTGAAGCTTTCTTT. V and J are TRBV18 and TRBJ1-1; D unresolved. CDR1 is KGHSH, CDR2 LQKENI, per germline. Trimming shortened V by 1 base and J by 6 bases, and 6 bases separated the two germline ends. The CDR3 spans 12 residues.

Points on this clone: This may be a read error, as it is one base from a much larger clone. The rearrangement links TRBV5-4 to TRBJ2-1; TRBD2 agrees at 11 bases. The CDR3 totals 16 residues. V shed 3 bases and J 6 bases; nucleotides not matched to a gene: 8. The germline CDR1 and CDR2 sequences are SGHNT and YYREEE (reference sequence). The CDR3 DNA reads as TGTGCCAGCAGCTCGTTCGCTCTAGCGGGAGGCAATGAGCAGTTCTTC. This translates into CASSSFALAGGNEQFF.

The genes are TRBV7-3 and TRBJ2-2, with a weak D call TRBD2 (6 bases). This CDR3 has 15 residues. The V and J ends lost 2 bases and 1 base respectively, with 8 bases between them. Germline V gives CDR1 SGHTA, CDR2 FQGTGA. Written as DNA, the CDR3 is TGTGCCAGCAGCTTACGGGAGCAGAACACCGGGGAGCTGTTTTTT. The encoded protein is CASSLREQNTGELFF.

This clone showed up just once. V gene TRBV2 combines with J gene TRBJ2-3; possible D gene TRBD1, 7 bases. V dropped 0 bases and J dropped 6 bases, with 16 bases sitting between them. The CDR3 consists of 16 residues. CDR1 and CDR2 (germline): SNHLY, FYNNEI. CDR3 nucleotide sequence: TGTGCCAGCAGTGAAGCAGTCAGGGGGGTGTACGATACGCAGTATTTT. It specifies CASSEAVRGVYDTQYF.

The V and J genes are TRBV21-1 and TRBJ1-2; the listed D gene, TRBD1, was not tested against the DNA. TRBV21-1 is a documented pseudogene. CDR3 length: 15 residues. CDR3 nucleotides: TGTGCCAGCAGCTGCCGGGACAGGGCCGTCGGTGGCTACACCTTC. It encodes CASSCRDRAVGGYTF.

This clone was recorded a few times. The chain joins TRBV11-3 to TRBJ2-5; tentatively, D is TRBD2 (7 bases). The V end was cut by 1 base, the J end by 3 bases, with 12 bases between. There are 15 residues in the CDR3. CDR1 is SGHNT and CDR2 is YENEEA in the germline V gene. The CDR3 loop is CASSLGGLAEETQYF. The CDR3 nucleotides read TGTGCCAGCAGCTTAGGGGGGCTAGCGGAAGAGACCCAGTACTTC. Together with reference TRBV11-3 and TRBJ2-5, the CDR3 gives the full variable domain: EAGVVQSPRYKIIEKKQPVAFWCNPISGHNTLYWYLQNLGQGPELLIRYENEEAVDDSQLPKDRFSAERLKGVDSTLKIQPAELGDSAVYLCASSLGGLAEETQYFGPGTRLLVL.

CDR3 nucleotides: TGTGCCAGCAGCGTGGAGGTGGACACGAGCTCCTACGAGCAGTACTTC. This gives the protein CASSVEVDTSSYEQYF. The V and J genes are TRBV9 and TRBJ2-7, with D possibly being TRBD1 or TRBD2 (5 bases each). This CDR3 comprises 16 residues. From germline, CDR1 is SGDLS and CDR2 YYNGEE. Trimming shortened V by 2 bases and J by 0 bases, and 15 bases separated the two germline ends.

The chain uses TRBV27 and TRBJ2-2; D is uncertain. The V gene lost 4 bases and the J gene lost 4 bases, with 16 bases spanning the gap. CDR3 size: 16 residues. CDR1 and CDR2 from the germline V gene are MNHEY and SMNVEV (reference sequence). The CDR3 coding sequence is TGTGCCAGCAGTTCCCCCCCTCGGTCCCGCACCGGGGAGCTGTTTTTT. Residues: CASSSPPRSRTGELFF.

This rearrangement joins TRBV19 to TRBJ2-1; D may be TRBD1 (5 bases). The CDR3 is 14 residues long. CDR1 and CDR2 from the germline V gene are LNHDA and SQIVND (reference sequence). The V end was cut by 7 bases, the J end by 0 bases, with 10 bases between. CDR3 protein: CASMTASSYNEQFF. Here the CDR3 DNA reads TGTGCCAGTATGACAGCTAGCTCCTACAATGAGCAGTTCTTC.

The chain has TRBV4-3 and TRBJ2-6, with D hard to call. V lost 1 base to trimming and J lost 0 bases, with 7 bases between them. Germline assignment: CDR1 LGHNA and CDR2 YSLEER. CDR3 length: 16 amino acids. CDR3 protein: CASSQVVPSGANVLTF. CDR3 nucleotide sequence: TGCGCCAGCAGCCAAGTGGTCCCCTCTGGGGCCAACGTCCTGACTTTC.

Of note for this clone: A single base is all that separates this from a far larger clone, so a read error is likely. The same CDR3 can be traced to other DNA sequences in this sample. The rearrangement joins TRBV11-2 to TRBJ2-3, with D perhaps TRBD1 or TRBD2 (5 bases each). The germline V gene encodes CDR1 SGHAT and CDR2 FQNNGV. This CDR3 has 15 residues. CDR3 coding DNA: TGCGCCAGCAGCCAAGGGTCAGGGAGAACAGATACGCAGTATTTT. Protein: CASSQGSGRTDTQYF.

This clone came up once. A far bigger clonotype differs at one base, so this is likely a read error. Other DNA sequences in this specimen translate into the identical CDR3. This chain links TRBV28 with TRBJ1-2, with 9 bases identical to TRBD1. This CDR3 is built from 14 residues. CDR1 MDHEN and CDR2 SYDVKM come from the germline V gene. The CDR3 DNA reads as TGTGCAAGCAGCACGGGACAGGGAAGGATCGGCTACACCTTC. Its protein is CASSTGQGRIGYTF.

This chain joins TRBV19 and TRBJ2-2, with TRBD2 matching 13 bases. The trim removed 5 bases at V and 8 bases at J, leaving 5 bases unmatched. Germline V gene sequence: CDR1 LNHDA, CDR2 SQIVND (reference sequence). The CDR3 consists of 15 residues. CDR3 in DNA: TGTGCCAGTAGTGCTGGACTAGCGGGAGAAGGGGAGCTGTTTTTT. It codes for CASSAGLAGEGELFF.